These T cell receptor beta chains were read from a single sample in a study of immune cell composition in non-small cell lung cancer. Profiling relied on immunoSEQ multiplex PCR, and the TCRdb table lists in-frame clones only, not all of them. The table shows thousands of clones, with 67% occurring only once. The specimen sequenced was non-adjacent lung tissue. The receptor source for this set is a human donor with non-small cell lung cancer. The CDR3 runs from the conserved cysteine through the conserved F or W. The order of the fields is clone size, CDR3 length, V gene, J gene, D gene, CDR3 DNA, CDR3 protein. D genes are given only for firm matches. The size entry is marked missing in some rows and otherwise reads once, few, many or a size class.

size: once; length: 14; V: TRBV2; J: TRBJ2-7; D: TRBD1; DNA: TGTGCCAGCACCTTGGACAGGGCCTCCTACGAGCAGTACTTC; CDR3: CASTLDRASYEQYF
size: NA; length: 13; V: TRBV11-2; J: TRBJ2-4; D: NA; DNA: TGTGCCAGCAGCCCGGGGAATAAAAACATTCAGTACTTC; CDR3: CASSPGNKNIQYF
size: once; length: 15; V: TRBV7-9; J: TRBJ1-1; D: TRBD1; DNA: TGTGCCAGCAGCGACACAGGGGTTCCGAACACTGAAGCTTTCTTT; CDR3: CASSDTGVPNTEAFF
size: NA; length: 14; V: TRBV11-3; J: TRBJ2-1; D: NA; DNA: TGTGCCAGCAGCCCGAGACAGACATACAATGAGCAGTTCTTC; CDR3: CASSPRQTYNEQFF
size: NA; length: 15; V: TRBV10-2; J: TRBJ2-5; D: TRBD2; DNA: TGCGCCAGCAGTTCACTAGCGGGGGTTGGCGAGACCCAGTACTTC; CDR3: CASSSLAGVGETQYF
size: NA; length: 12; V: TRBV2; J: TRBJ2-5; D: NA; DNA: TGTGCCAGCAGTCCACGGGGGGAGACCCAGTACTTC; CDR3: CASSPRGETQYF
size: NA; length: 14; V: TRBV6-4; J: TRBJ1-6; D: NA; DNA: TGTGCCAGCAGTCAGGACTTCAATAATTCACCCCTCCACTTT; CDR3: CASSQDFNNSPLHF
size: NA; length: 14; V: TRBV5-6; J: TRBJ1-5; D: NA; DNA: TGTGCCAGCAGCTTACCGGGGAACAATCAGCCCCAGCATTTT; CDR3: CASSLPGNNQPQHF
size: NA; length: 15; V: TRBV4-1; J: TRBJ2-5; D: NA; DNA: TGCGCCAGCAGCCATGGAGGGGGCGGTAAAGAGACCCAGTACTTC; CDR3: CASSHGGGGKETQYF
size: NA; length: 15; V: TRBV28; J: TRBJ2-5; D: TRBD2; DNA: TGTGCCAGCAACCCCTCTGCGGGAGGGCCGGAGACCCAGTACTTC; CDR3: CASNPSAGGPETQYF
size: NA; length: 16; V: TRBV5-6; J: TRBJ2-1; D: TRBD2; DNA: TGTGCCAGCAGGCGGACTAGCGGGTTGGACGACAATGAGCAGTTCTTC; CDR3: CASRRTSGLDDNEQFF
size: NA; length: 17; V: TRBV30; J: TRBJ2-3; D: NA; DNA: TGTGCCTGGAGTGTGGTTTTGGACTTCCGCCACACAGATACGCAGTATTTT; CDR3: CAWSVVLDFRHTDTQYF
size: NA; length: 14; V: TRBV6-1; J: TRBJ1-5; D: NA; DNA: TGTGCCAGCAGGCGCGGGGGGCTTAATCAGCCCCAGCATTTT; CDR3: CASRRGGLNQPQHF
size: NA; length: 16; V: TRBV28; J: TRBJ2-7; D: TRBD2; DNA: TGTGCCAGCAGTATCGCCGGGACTAGCGACGTGCGCGAGCAGTACTTC; CDR3: CASSIAGTSDVREQYF
size: once; length: 11; V: TRBV19; J: TRBJ1-2; D: NA; DNA: TGTGCCAGTAGTTCAGGGGTTGGCTACACCTTC; CDR3: CASSSGVGYTF
size: NA; length: 12; V: TRBV7-9; J: TRBJ2-1; D: TRBD1; DNA: TGTGCCAGCAGCTTAGTAGGGGGCACGCAGTTCTTC; CDR3: CASSLVGGTQFF
size: few; length: 19; V: TRBV5-8; J: TRBJ2-1; D: TRBD2; DNA: TGTGCCAGCAGCTTGATGGGACTAGCGGGAGGACATGCTTACAATGAGCAGTTCTTC; CDR3: CASSLMGLAGGHAYNEQFF
size: NA; length: 14; V: TRBV7-7; J: TRBJ2-1; D: NA; DNA: TGTGCTAGCAGCTTGAGGTTACCCCCTAGCAGAAAGTTCTTC; CDR3: CASSLRLPPSRKFF
size: once; length: 18; V: TRBV5-1; J: TRBJ2-1; D: TRBD2; DNA: TGCGCCAGCAGCTTAGGTTTAATAGCGGGAGACTTCCACAATGAGCAGTTCTTC; CDR3: CASSLGLIAGDFHNEQFF
size: NA; length: 14; V: TRBV30; J: TRBJ1-1; D: NA; DNA: TGTGCCTGGAGTGGGACAGCGGTATCCACTGAAGCTTTCTTT; CDR3: CAWSGTAVSTEAFF
size: NA; length: 13; V: TRBV7-3; J: TRBJ1-1; D: NA; DNA: TGTGCCAGCAGCCTGGGGCGGAACACTGAAGCTTTCTTT; CDR3: CASSLGRNTEAFF
size: NA; length: 17; V: TRBV7-2; J: TRBJ2-3; D: NA; DNA: TGTGCCAGCAGCTCTAGGGGGTCTAGCGGCGCCACAGATACGCAGTATTTT; CDR3: CASSSRGSSGATDTQYF
size: NA; length: 12; V: TRBV2; J: TRBJ1-2; D: NA; DNA: TGTGCCAGCAGCTGGGCAGAGTATGGCTACACCTTC; CDR3: CASSWAEYGYTF
size: NA; length: 13; V: TRBV28; J: TRBJ2-5; D: NA; DNA: TGTGCCAGCAGTCCCAGGGTTTGGGAGACCCAGTACTTC; CDR3: CASSPRVWETQYF
size: NA; length: 14; V: TRBV5-1; J: TRBJ2-7; D: TRBD1; DNA: TGCGCCAGCCGCCCGACAGGGGAAGTACGGGAGCAGTACTTC; CDR3: CASRPTGEVREQYF
size: NA; length: 15; V: TRBV9; J: TRBJ2-1; D: TRBD2; DNA: TGTGCCAGCAGCGTAGGTTGGGCTAGCGGCAATGAGCAGTTCTTC; CDR3: CASSVGWASGNEQFF
size: NA; length: 16; V: TRBV7-9; J: TRBJ2-1; D: TRBD2; DNA: TGTGCCAGCAGCTCCCATGGCGGGGGGGCTTACAATGAGCAGTTCTTC; CDR3: CASSSHGGGAYNEQFF
size: NA; length: 17; V: TRBV28; J: TRBJ2-3; D: TRBD2; DNA: TGTGCCAGCAGTTTCGTGTGGGCTAGCGGGGTCACAGATACGCAGTATTTT; CDR3: CASSFVWASGVTDTQYF
size: NA; length: 15; V: TRBV27; J: TRBJ2-1; D: TRBD1; DNA: TGTGCCACTACAGAAGGGACAGGGTGGGGTCATGAGCAGTTCTTC; CDR3: CATTEGTGWGHEQFF
size: few; length: 13; V: TRBV5-1; J: TRBJ1-6; D: NA; DNA: TGCGCCAGCAGGGGACAAAGTAATTCACCCCTCCACTTT; CDR3: CASRGQSNSPLHF
size: NA; length: 17; V: TRBV25-1; J: TRBJ2-7; D: TRBD1; DNA: TGTGCCAGCAGTGAATATAGAGGGGGCCCTCTCCTCTACGAGCAGTACTTC; CDR3: CASSEYRGGPLLYEQYF
size: NA; length: 15; V: TRBV6-6; J: TRBJ1-3; D: NA; DNA: TGTGCCAGCAGTTACCAGTTATCGGGGGGAAACACCATATATTTT; CDR3: CASSYQLSGGNTIYF
size: NA; length: 18; V: TRBV9; J: TRBJ2-1; D: NA; DNA: TGTGCCAGCAGCGAGACCCCCTGGGGGGGCTGCTCCTACAATGAGCAGTTCTTC; CDR3: CASSETPWGGCSYNEQFF
size: NA; length: 13; V: TRBV7-9; J: TRBJ2-1; D: NA; DNA: TGTGCCAGCAGCTTAGGCGGTCACAATGAGCAGTTCTTC; CDR3: CASSLGGHNEQFF
size: few; length: 14; V: TRBV13; J: TRBJ1-2; D: TRBD1; DNA: TGTGCCAGCAGCTTAACAGGGGGCTCGCTTGGCTACACCTTC; CDR3: CASSLTGGSLGYTF
size: NA; length: 13; V: TRBV19; J: TRBJ2-7; D: NA; DNA: TGTGCCAGTAGTCCCGACAGGTCCTACGAGCAGTACTTC; CDR3: CASSPDRSYEQYF
size: NA; length: 13; V: TRBV6-6; J: TRBJ2-5; D: NA; DNA: TGTGCCAGCAGTTACAGGGGTCGGGAGACCCAGTACTTC; CDR3: CASSYRGRETQYF
size: NA; length: 12; V: TRBV7-2; J: TRBJ2-3; D: NA; DNA: TGTGCCAGCAGCTTAGGCGGGATGGCGCAGTATTTT; CDR3: CASSLGGMAQYF
size: large; length: 16; V: TRBV6-1; J: TRBJ2-1; D: NA; DNA: TGTGCCAGCAGTGAGCCCCAGCGGACAGCATACAATGAGCAGTTCTTC; CDR3: CASSEPQRTAYNEQFF
size: NA; length: 14; V: TRBV7-2; J: TRBJ1-1; D: TRBD1; DNA: TGTGCCAGCAGCCGCGGGACAGTGAACACTGAAGCTTTCTTT; CDR3: CASSRGTVNTEAFF
size: NA; length: 12; V: TRBV19; J: TRBJ1-2; D: NA; DNA: TGTGCCAGTACCGTGGGGAGTGGAGGCTACACCTTC; CDR3: CASTVGSGGYTF
size: few; length: 14; V: TRBV7-2; J: TRBJ2-5; D: TRBD1; DNA: TGTGCCAGCAGCGGGACAGGGGCCCGGGAGACCCAGTACTTC; CDR3: CASSGTGARETQYF
size: NA; length: 15; V: TRBV28; J: TRBJ1-1; D: TRBD1; DNA: TGTGCCAGCAGACGGCACGGGACAGGGGGCACTGAAGCTTTCTTT; CDR3: CASRRHGTGGTEAFF
size: few; length: 15; V: TRBV15; J: TRBJ2-7; D: NA; DNA: TGTGCCACCAGCGACCCCGTCATGGGTTCGGGGGAGCAGTACTTC; CDR3: CATSDPVMGSGEQYF
size: NA; length: 12; V: TRBV27; J: TRBJ2-7; D: NA; DNA: TGTGCCAGCGGAGGGGGCGGTTACGAGCAGTACTTC; CDR3: CASGGGGYEQYF
size: NA; length: 12; V: TRBV29-1; J: TRBJ2-1; D: NA; DNA: TGCAGCGTTGTGGACTACTACAATGAGCAGTTCTTC; CDR3: CSVVDYYNEQFF
size: NA; length: 18; V: TRBV28; J: TRBJ2-6; D: TRBD1; DNA: TGTGCCAGCAGTCCGACCGGGACAGGCCGCTCTGGGGCCAACGTCCTGACTTTC; CDR3: CASSPTGTGRSGANVLTF
size: few; length: 13; V: TRBV6-5; J: TRBJ1-2; D: NA; DNA: TGTGCCAGCACCCCGGCGGGGGGCTATGGCTACACCTTC; CDR3: CASTPAGGYGYTF
size: NA; length: 16; V: TRBV5-1; J: TRBJ1-1; D: NA; DNA: TGCGCCAGCAGCTTGGCCGCTAGCAGGCCGAACACTGAAGCTTTCTTT; CDR3: CASSLAASRPNTEAFF
size: NA; length: 15; V: TRBV6-6; J: TRBJ2-7; D: NA; DNA: TGTGCCAGCAGTTACAGGATACGGAGCTCCTACGAGCAGTACTTC; CDR3: CASSYRIRSSYEQYF
size: NA; length: 15; V: TRBV4-1; J: TRBJ2-5; D: NA; DNA: TGCGCCAGCAGCTGGCAGGGGGCCTCGGGAGGGACCCAGTACTTC; CDR3: CASSWQGASGGTQYF
size: NA; length: 14; V: TRBV10-2; J: TRBJ1-1; D: NA; DNA: TGCGCCAGCAGTCCCGGCAGGGTATCTCATGAAGCTTTCTTT; CDR3: CASSPGRVSHEAFF
size: few; length: 15; V: TRBV15; J: TRBJ1-2; D: TRBD1; DNA: TGTGCCACCAGCAGAACCGGACAGGGCGGCTATGGCTACACCTTC; CDR3: CATSRTGQGGYGYTF
size: NA; length: 15; V: TRBV27; J: TRBJ2-3; D: TRBD2; DNA: TGTGCCAGCAGTCTGACTAGCGGGAGCACAGATACGCAGTATTTT; CDR3: CASSLTSGSTDTQYF
size: NA; length: 14; V: TRBV10-3; J: TRBJ1-4; D: NA; DNA: TGTGCCATCAGCCACGGTCCGGGTAATGAAAAACTGTTTTTT; CDR3: CAISHGPGNEKLFF